The 30 T cell receptor beta chains below were found in one sample sequenced in a study of control samples from healthy donors and cancer patients. Clones were read by immunoSEQ multiplex PCR, and TCRdb kept only the in-frame ones, dropping some. The sample table includes approximately 190,000 clones. Sequencing was performed on blood. These receptors were taken from a woman aged 25 to 39 in good health.

The chain's CDR3 is CASSKALLGRVGQPQHF. The CDR3 region has the DNA TGTGCCAGCAGCAAAGCGCTTTTGGGCAGGGTCGGTCAGCCCCAGCATTTT. The chain links TRBV21-1 to TRBJ1-5; the tabulated D call, TRBD1, remains unverified against the DNA. TRBV21-1 is tagged as a pseudogene. This CDR3 is built from 17 residues.

The gene calls are TRBV5-4 and TRBJ1-2; D possibly corresponds to TRBD1 (5 bases). This CDR3 comprises 13 residues. With 4 bases removed from V and 2 bases from J, the gap between germline ends came to 9 bases. Germline lookup yields CDR1 SGHNT and CDR2 YYREEE (reference sequence). DNA for the CDR3: TGTGCCAGCAGCACGGGGGGGAACTATGGCTACACCTTC. Translated, it gives CASSTGGNYGYTF.

The genes are TRBV12-3 or TRBV12-4 and TRBJ2-7; 7 nucleotides line up with TRBD2. The CDR3 totals 13 residues. After removal of 2 bases from V and 6 bases from J, the junction contained 4 bases not matched to a gene. Here the CDR3 reads CASSLKAGVEQYF. As DNA, the CDR3 is TGTGCCAGCAGTTTAAAGGCGGGGGTCGAGCAGTACTTC.

The chain carries TRBV9 and TRBJ2-3; perhaps TRBD2 as D (5 bases). Deletions cut 4 bases from V and 5 bases from J, with 17 bases between. The CDR3 runs 15 residues. Germline CDR1 is SGDLS and CDR2 is YYNGEE. The CDR3 DNA reads TGTGCCAGCAGCACGACGGACTGGATAGGAGATACGCAGTATTTT. It specifies CASSTTDWIGDTQYF.

CDR3 residues: CASSEARHQPQHF. The CDR3 DNA is TGTGCCAGCAGTGAAGCGCGTCATCAGCCCCAGCATTTT. The chain is built from TRBV6-1 and TRBJ1-5; D is unresolved. CDR3 size: 13 residues. Between the trimmed V and J ends, which lost 0 bases and 5 bases, there was a span of 5 bases. Germline values: CDR1 MNHNS, CDR2 SASEGT.

The chain recombines TRBV29-1 with TRBJ1-5; weak D call: TRBD1 (5 bases). V was pared by 7 bases and J by 6 bases, with 19 bases between. CDR1 is SQVTM and CDR2 is ANQGSEA in the germline V gene. The CDR3 loop spans 14 amino acids. CDR3 protein: CSAKLQDGGQPQHF. The CDR3, as DNA: TGCAGCGCAAAGCTCCAGGATGGGGGTCAGCCCCAGCATTTT.

The chain has TRBV7-6 and TRBJ1-6; D call uncertain. Germline lookup yields CDR1 SGHVS and CDR2 FNYEAQ. The V end was cut by 5 bases, the J end by 0 bases, with 8 bases between. The length of the CDR3 is 15 residues. CDR3 region: CASSPVRSYNSPLHF. For the CDR3, the DNA is TGTGCCAGCAGCCCCGTACGCTCCTATAATTCACCCCTCCACTTT.

The V and J genes are TRBV18 and TRBJ2-5; a weak D match, TRBD2 (6 bases). Germline values: CDR1 KGHSH, CDR2 LQKENI. The CDR3 runs to 12 residues. Trimming pared 2 bases from V and 7 bases from J, leaving 8 bases between. CDR3 in DNA: TGTGCCAGCTCACCAGACGGGGGGACCCAGTACTTC. This gives the protein CASSPDGGTQYF.

The chain couples TRBV27 to TRBJ1-5, with a weak D call TRBD1 (6 bases). Looked up from germline, CDR1 is MNHEY and CDR2 is SMNVEV (reference sequence). Deletions cut 2 bases from V and 2 bases from J, with 7 bases between. This CDR3 region has 14 residues. This chain's CDR3 is CASSLNRGNQPQHF. The CDR3 DNA reads TGTGCCAGCAGTTTAAACAGGGGCAATCAGCCCCAGCATTTT.

The chain is built from TRBV27 and TRBJ1-2; no definite D call. V shed 3 bases and J shed 1 base, with 6 bases lying between them. The CDR3 sequence is 13 residues long. Germline V gene data show CDR1 as MNHEY and CDR2 as SMNVEV (reference sequence). The DNA of the CDR3 is TGTGCCAGCAGTTTTAGCAGTAACTATGGCTACACCTTC. Protein: CASSFSSNYGYTF.

The rearrangement links TRBV27 to TRBJ2-5; 7 nucleotides agree with TRBD2. With V trimmed by 7 bases and J by 4 bases, 12 bases remained unmatched. The CDR3 covers 15 residues. The V gene's germline CDR1 is MNHEY and CDR2 SMNVEV (reference sequence). In DNA form, the CDR3 reads TGTGCCAGCACCCCGAGGAGCGGGACGGGAGAGACCCAGTACTTC. This gives the protein CASTPRSGTGETQYF.

This chain links TRBV28 with TRBJ1-4; tentative D call: TRBD1 (5 bases). The ends were cut back, 4 bases at V and 3 bases at J, with 6 bases in the middle. CDR1 and CDR2 (germline): MDHEN, SYDVKM. The CDR3 is 13 residues long. CDR3 coding DNA: TGTGCCAGCAGTTCAGGGTCTAATGAAAAACTGTTTTTT. Encoded protein: CASSSGSNEKLFF.

The genes are TRBV12-3 or TRBV12-4 and TRBJ1-1, with D uncertain. The length of the CDR3 is 13 residues. The ends were cut back, 5 bases at V and 3 bases at J, with 10 bases in the middle. The CDR3 DNA reads as TGTGCCAGCAGTCAGATGTCTTACACTGAAGCTTTCTTT. Protein sequence: CASSQMSYTEAFF.

The rearrangement links TRBV15 to TRBJ1-1; D not certain. This CDR3 comprises 12 residues. V lost 4 bases to trimming and J lost 4 bases, with 7 bases between them. Germline V gene data show CDR1 as LNHNV and CDR2 as YYDKDF (reference sequence). This chain's CDR3 is CATSTYSTEAFF. The CDR3 DNA reads as TGTGCCACCAGCACCTATAGCACTGAAGCTTTCTTT.

This chain joins TRBV19 and TRBJ1-1; D is perhaps TRBD1 (5 bases). The germline V gene has CDR1 LNHDA and CDR2 SQIVND (reference sequence). The germline V and J ends were trimmed by 3 bases and 3 bases, with 14 bases remaining between them. This CDR3 contains 15 residues. The CDR3 reads CASSMGGQQYTEAFF. The DNA for the CDR3 is TGTGCCAGTAGTATGGGCGGACAACAATACACTGAAGCTTTCTTT.

V and J are TRBV28 and TRBJ2-7, with 8 bases fitting TRBD1. This CDR3 comprises 15 residues. V lost 1 base, J lost 12 bases, and 14 bases stayed unmatched. Germline-derived CDR1 and CDR2 are MDHEN and SYDVKM. The CDR3 here is CASSLSLITSTGVYF. CDR3 bases: TGTGCCAGCAGTTTATCCCTTATAACGTCGACAGGGGTGTACTTC.

This chain uses TRBV18 with TRBJ1-2; D is undetermined. CDR3 length: 17 amino acids. From germline, CDR1 is KGHSH and CDR2 LQKENI. Trimming left V 0 bases short and J 3 bases short, with 17 bases between. In nucleotides, the CDR3 is TGTGCCAGCTCACCACCATACTCCCGGGCTTTGCACTATGGCTACACCTTC. As protein: CASSPPYSRALHYGYTF.

The genes are TRBV15 and TRBJ1-6; no clear D. This CDR3 spans 13 amino acids. V was shortened by 6 bases and J by 0 bases, with 3 bases between the two germline ends. From germline, CDR1 is LNHNV and CDR2 YYDKDF (reference sequence). This CDR3 reads CATRGSYNSPLHF. DNA of the CDR3: TGTGCCACCAGGGGCTCCTATAATTCACCCCTCCACTTT.

The V gene is TRBV6-6, the J gene TRBJ1-1; 7 bases match TRBD1. The CDR3 has 12 residues. V dropped 7 bases and J dropped 4; count of bases not matched to a gene: 3. Germline V lookup: CDR1 MNHNY, CDR2 SVGAGI (reference sequence). The CDR3 region is CASTQGGTEAFF. CDR3 bases: TGTGCCAGCACCCAGGGGGGCACTGAAGCTTTCTTT.

The chain joins TRBV13 to TRBJ2-7; 9 bases align to TRBD1. CDR1 PRHDT and CDR2 FYEKMQ come from the germline V gene (reference sequence). The CDR3 spans 16 residues. The V gene end was trimmed by 0 bases and the J gene end by 5 bases; junction bases not matched to a gene: 8. The chain's CDR3 is CASSLGDRGPLNEQYF. CDR3 nucleotide sequence: TGTGCCAGCAGCTTAGGGGACAGGGGACCCCTAAACGAGCAGTACTTC.

CDR3 in DNA: TGCGCCAGCAGGAAAATATCCGGACCGAACACTGAAGCTTTCTTT. Translated, it gives CASRKISGPNTEAFF. The gene calls are TRBV4-1 and TRBJ1-1; no definite D call. The CDR3 extends over 15 amino acids. V shed 6 bases and J shed 1 base, with 15 bases lying between them. CDR1 and CDR2 (germline): MGHRA, YSYEKL.

The CDR3 loop reads CASSPGGTGNYEQYF. The DNA for the CDR3 is TGTGCCAGCAGCCCAGGAGGGACAGGGAACTACGAGCAGTACTTC. This chain uses TRBV7-9 with TRBJ2-7, with 9 bases matching TRBD1. The germline V gene has CDR1 SEHNR and CDR2 FQNEAQ (reference sequence). The trim removed 5 bases at V and 3 bases at J, leaving 8 bases unmatched. The CDR3 has 15 amino acids.

The chain joins TRBV3-1 (or the pseudogene TRBV3-2) to TRBJ1-1; 7 bases align to TRBD1. J gave up 2 bases and V 1 base, and 4 bases lay outside the gene matches. In germline, CDR1 is LGHDT, CDR2 YNNKEL (reference sequence). The CDR3 has 15 residues. CDR3 residues: CASSQARTGNTEAFF. The DNA for the CDR3 is TGTGCCAGCAGCCAAGCACGGACAGGAAACACTGAAGCTTTCTTT.

This chain connects TRBV7-9 to TRBJ2-3; D tentatively reads TRBD1 or TRBD2 (6 bases each). V dropped 2 bases and J dropped 0 bases, with 15 bases sitting between them. CDR3 length: 17 amino acids. Germline CDR1 SEHNR, CDR2 FQNEAQ (reference sequence). The CDR3 region is CASSLTKGGESTDTQYF. In DNA, the CDR3 is TGTGCCAGCAGCTTAACTAAGGGGGGCGAGAGCACAGATACGCAGTATTTT.

The chain joins TRBV7-9 to TRBJ1-1; 7 bases agree with TRBD1. CDR1 and CDR2 (germline): SEHNR, FQNEAQ (reference sequence). After removal of 4 bases from V and 5 bases from J, the junction contained 10 bases not matched to a gene. The CDR3 runs 15 residues. The CDR3 spells CASSYRQGGGTEAFF. The CDR3 coding sequence is TGTGCCAGCAGCTACCGACAGGGTGGAGGGACTGAAGCTTTCTTT.

The chain is built from TRBV5-5 and TRBJ1-2; D call uncertain. CDR3 length: 14 residues. The V end was cut by 4 bases, the J end by 2 bases, with 12 bases between. Germline V CDR1 and CDR2: SGHKS, YYEKEE (reference sequence). The chain's CDR3 is CASSMSYTNYGYTF. CDR3 nucleotides: TGTGCCAGCAGCATGAGCTACACCAACTATGGCTACACCTTC.

This chain joins TRBV6-6 and TRBJ1-6; no firm D call. Germline loops: CDR1 MNHNY, CDR2 SVGAGI (reference sequence). This CDR3 comprises 14 residues. Trimming stripped 5 bases from V and 8 bases from J, with 13 bases between. The CDR3 sequence: CASSPHLEDSPLHF. CDR3 coding DNA: TGTGCCAGCAGTCCCCATTTGGAGGATTCACCCCTCCACTTT.

The chain uses TRBV30 and TRBJ2-7, with D unresolved. V was clipped by 5 bases and J by 0 bases, with 8 bases between them. The CDR3 consists of 12 residues. Per germline, CDR1 GTSNPN and CDR2 SVGIG (reference sequence). CDR3 loop: CAWSRSSYEQYF. Written as DNA, the CDR3 is TGTGCCTGGTCCAGGAGCTCCTACGAGCAGTACTTC.

The V call is TRBV6-5, the J call TRBJ1-5, with 7 positions matching TRBD1. With 7 bases clipped from V and 7 bases from J, the junction kept 10 bases outside the gene matches. The CDR3 has 14 amino acids. Looked up from germline, CDR1 is MNHEY and CDR2 is SVGAGI. Written as DNA, the CDR3 is TGTGCCAGCATCCTAACAGGGGTAGGGCAGCCCCAGCATTTT. As protein: CASILTGVGQPQHF.

This chain uses TRBV24-1 with TRBJ2-1; 9 positions agree with TRBD2. The V gene end was trimmed by 10 bases and the J gene end by 4 bases; junction bases not matched to a gene: 7. This CDR3 has 14 amino acids. Looked up from germline, CDR1 is KGHDR and CDR2 is SFDVKD. The CDR3 region is CATGRGGEYNEQFF. DNA of the CDR3: TGTGCCACTGGCCGCGGGGGGGAATACAATGAGCAGTTCTTC.